Sequencing of this TCR beta chain was carried out in a study of blood T cell repertoires in COVID-19 (dated by TCRdb to 2020 to 2021). At the level of the whole study: Collaborator samples came from the United States, Italy and Spain and covered acute and convalescent phases of COVID-19. The material from the prospective study consisted of cDNA or gDNA derived from T cells, B-cell-depleted T cells, or PBMCs. Deeply sampled blood TCRbeta repertoires from subjects exposed to, actively infected with, or recovered from COVID-19 were included in the dataset. The repertoires were released in a freely available public database intended as a resource for research on the immune response to SARS-CoV-2. Samples came from the ongoing ImmuneRACE study (first 160 participants) plus 1,254 subjects from 6 global collaborators. Nearly every sample came with metadata listing a de-identified subject ID, COVID-19 status, age in years and sex. Where available, HLA class I and class II types were obtained from metadata supplied by the sample provider rather than from assay-based typing. Overall results and qualifications from the work: The amount of clinical and demographic metadata varied by source and participant and was provided uncurated.

The immunoSEQ Assay, a bias-controlled multiplex PCR, was used to amplify TCRbeta CDR3 regions from genomic DNA. On the authors' methods: Nucleated cell counts per sample were estimated from amplification of reference gene primers within the assay. Sequence reads were collapsed and filtered to measure the absolute abundance of every unique TCRbeta CDR3 rearrangement. For each sample, productive Simpson clonality was calculated by taking the square root of Simpson's diversity index across productive rearrangements. What TCRdb holds here is the immuneACCESS table cut down to in-frame rearrangements. Part of the clones is not present; checked against another copy, under half of the missing clones reflect an unresolved V gene, and the others are unexplained. V and J calls and clone size are those listed in that table; D and trimming were worked out from the DNA. A total of 110,000 to 150,000 clones appear in this sample, approximately 80% of them only once. The ten top clones hold 1.5% to 2% of the sample.

Regarding this clone: The antigen it recognizes is unknown. Base qualities were left out, and no much larger clone turns up one base away.

There are 10 amino acids in the CDR3, from cysteine to phenylalanine inclusive. Of all the DNA, just the CDR3 is kept, 30 bases in frame from base 1. CDR1 MNHNY and CDR2 SVGAGI were looked up in the germline V gene (reference sequence). V is reduced by 6 bases and J by 8 bases, leaving a spacing of 4 bases between them. Collaborating institutions collected whole blood in K2EDTA tubes following their own protocols. For TCRbeta analysis, collaborators shipped samples in one of three forms: frozen whole blood, isolated PBMCs, or DNA extracted from either of those sample types. The V and J segments used are TRBV6-6 and TRBJ2-2, with no D gene named confidently. Source material: peripheral blood. The receptor comes from a human donor in a cohort sampled during active COVID-19. The nucleotides read TGTGCCAGCAGCTTGGGGGAGCTGTTTTTT. Translated, it gives CASSLGELFF.